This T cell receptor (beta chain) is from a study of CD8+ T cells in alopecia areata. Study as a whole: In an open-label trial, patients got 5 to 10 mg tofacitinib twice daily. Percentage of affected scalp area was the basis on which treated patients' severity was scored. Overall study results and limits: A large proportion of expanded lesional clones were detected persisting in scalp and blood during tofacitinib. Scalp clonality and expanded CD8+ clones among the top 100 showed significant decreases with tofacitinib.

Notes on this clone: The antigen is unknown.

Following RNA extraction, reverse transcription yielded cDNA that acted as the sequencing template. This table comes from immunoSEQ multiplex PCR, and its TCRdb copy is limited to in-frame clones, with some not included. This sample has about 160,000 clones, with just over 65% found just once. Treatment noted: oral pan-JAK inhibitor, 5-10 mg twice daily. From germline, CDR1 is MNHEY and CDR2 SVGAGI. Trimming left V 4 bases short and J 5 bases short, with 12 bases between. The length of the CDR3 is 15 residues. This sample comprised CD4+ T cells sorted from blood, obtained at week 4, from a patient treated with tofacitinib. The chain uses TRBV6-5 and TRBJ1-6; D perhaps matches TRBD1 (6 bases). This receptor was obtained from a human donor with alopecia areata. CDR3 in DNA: TGTGCCAGCAGTTCGGACAGAGCCAATAATTCACCCCTCCACTTT. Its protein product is CASSSDRANNSPLHF.